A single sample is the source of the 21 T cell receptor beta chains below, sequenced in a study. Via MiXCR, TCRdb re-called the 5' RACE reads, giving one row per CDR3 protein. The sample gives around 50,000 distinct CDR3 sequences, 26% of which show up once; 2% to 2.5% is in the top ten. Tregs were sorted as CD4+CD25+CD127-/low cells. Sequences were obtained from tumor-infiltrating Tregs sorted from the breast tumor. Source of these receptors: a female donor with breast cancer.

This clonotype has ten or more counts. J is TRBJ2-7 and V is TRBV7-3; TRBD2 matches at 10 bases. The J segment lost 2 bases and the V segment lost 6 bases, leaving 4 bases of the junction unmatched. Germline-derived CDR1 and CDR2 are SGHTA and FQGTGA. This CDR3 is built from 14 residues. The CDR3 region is CASRVAGGAYEQYF. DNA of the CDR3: TGTGCCAGCAGGGTAGCGGGAGGAGCCTACGAGCAGTACTTC.

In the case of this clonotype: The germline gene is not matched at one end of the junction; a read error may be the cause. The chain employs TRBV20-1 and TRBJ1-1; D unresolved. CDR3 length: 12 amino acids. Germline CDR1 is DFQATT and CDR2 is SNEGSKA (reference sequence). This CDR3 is CAWYGLNTEAVF. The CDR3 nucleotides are TGCGCGTGGTACGGTTTGAACACTGAAGCTGTCTTT.

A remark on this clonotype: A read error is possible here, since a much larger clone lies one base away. CDR3 region: CSAKTLSGGLAKNIQYF. As DNA, the CDR3 is TGCAGTGCCAAAACGCTTAGCGGGGGCCTAGCCAAAAACATTCAGTACTTC. The chain carries TRBV20-1 and TRBJ2-4, with 9 bases matching TRBD2. Germline V lookup: CDR1 DFQATT, CDR2 SNEGSKA (reference sequence). Trimming cost V 6 bases and J 0 bases; bases outside gene matches: 12. This CDR3 contains 17 residues.

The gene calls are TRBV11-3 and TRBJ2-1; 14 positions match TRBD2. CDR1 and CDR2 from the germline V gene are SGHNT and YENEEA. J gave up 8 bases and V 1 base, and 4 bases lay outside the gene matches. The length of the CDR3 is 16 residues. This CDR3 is CASSLGLAGGVDEQFF. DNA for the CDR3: TGTGCCAGCAGCTTAGGACTAGCGGGAGGGGTCGATGAGCAGTTCTTC.

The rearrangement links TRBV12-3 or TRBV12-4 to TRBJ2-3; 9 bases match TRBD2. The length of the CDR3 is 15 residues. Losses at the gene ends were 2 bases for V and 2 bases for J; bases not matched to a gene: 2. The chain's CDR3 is CASSLPSGVTDTQYF. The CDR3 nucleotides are TGTGCCAGCAGTTTACCTAGCGGGGTCACAGATACGCAGTATTTT.

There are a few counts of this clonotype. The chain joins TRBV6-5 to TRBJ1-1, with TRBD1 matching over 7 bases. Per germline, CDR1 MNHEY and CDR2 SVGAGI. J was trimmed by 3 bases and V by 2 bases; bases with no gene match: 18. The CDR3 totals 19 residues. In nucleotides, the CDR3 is TGTGCCAGCAGTTACAACCTTGACAGGGCCACTACCATGGACACTGAAGCTTTCTTT. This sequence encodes CASSYNLDRATTMDTEAFF.

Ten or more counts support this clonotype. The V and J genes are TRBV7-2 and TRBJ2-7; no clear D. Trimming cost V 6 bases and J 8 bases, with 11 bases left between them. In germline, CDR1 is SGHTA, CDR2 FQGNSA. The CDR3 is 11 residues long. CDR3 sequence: CASRSGSKQYF. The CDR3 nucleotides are TGTGCCAGCAGATCGGGCTCTAAGCAGTACTTC. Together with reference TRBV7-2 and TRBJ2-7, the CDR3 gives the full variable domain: GAGVSQSPSNKVTEKGKDVELRCDPISGHTALYWYRQSLGQGLEFLIYFQGNSAPDKSGLPSDRFSAERTGGSVSTLTIQRTQQEDSAVYLCASRSGSKQYFGPGTRLTVT.

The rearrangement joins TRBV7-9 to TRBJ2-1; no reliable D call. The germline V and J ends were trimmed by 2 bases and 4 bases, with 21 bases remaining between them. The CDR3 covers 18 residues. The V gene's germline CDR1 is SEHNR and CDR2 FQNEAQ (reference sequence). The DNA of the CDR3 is TGTGCCAGCAGCTTATATAATTCCCGCCCACTAATATACAATGAGCAGTTCTTC. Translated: CASSLYNSRPLIYNEQFF.

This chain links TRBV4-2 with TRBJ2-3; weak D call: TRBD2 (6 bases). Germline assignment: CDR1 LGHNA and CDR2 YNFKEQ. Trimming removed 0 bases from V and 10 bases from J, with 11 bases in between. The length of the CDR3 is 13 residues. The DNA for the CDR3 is TGTGCCAGCAGCCAAGAGGGGGGATCGGCGCAGTATTTT. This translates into CASSQEGGSAQYF.

CDR3 DNA: TGCGCCAGCAGCGCGGGATTTTCTGGAAACACCATATATTTT. Translation gives CASSAGFSGNTIYF. The genes are TRBV5-1 and TRBJ1-3; D unresolved. Germline CDR1 SGHRS, CDR2 YFSETQ. The CDR3 extends over 14 amino acids. Trimming stripped 4 bases from V and 1 base from J, with 9 bases between.

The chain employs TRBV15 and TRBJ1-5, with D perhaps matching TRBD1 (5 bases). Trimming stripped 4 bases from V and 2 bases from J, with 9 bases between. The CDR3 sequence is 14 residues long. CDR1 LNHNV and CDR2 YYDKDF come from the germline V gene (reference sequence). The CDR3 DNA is TGTGCCACCAGCACGACAGCGGGCAATCAGCCCCAGCATTTT. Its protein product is CATSTTAGNQPQHF.

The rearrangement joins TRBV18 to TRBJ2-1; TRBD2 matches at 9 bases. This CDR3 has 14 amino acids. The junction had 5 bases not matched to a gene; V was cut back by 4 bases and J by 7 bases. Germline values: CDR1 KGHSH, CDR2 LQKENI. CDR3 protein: CASSRGLAANEQFF. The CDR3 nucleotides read TGTGCCAGCTCACGGGGACTAGCCGCAAATGAGCAGTTCTTC.

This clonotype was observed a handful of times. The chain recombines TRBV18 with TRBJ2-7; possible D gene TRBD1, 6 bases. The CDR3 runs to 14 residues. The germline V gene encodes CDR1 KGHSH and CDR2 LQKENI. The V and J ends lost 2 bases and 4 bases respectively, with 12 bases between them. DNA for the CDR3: TGTGCCAGCTCACCAAGGGTGACAGGTTACGAGCAGTACTTC. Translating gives CASSPRVTGYEQYF.

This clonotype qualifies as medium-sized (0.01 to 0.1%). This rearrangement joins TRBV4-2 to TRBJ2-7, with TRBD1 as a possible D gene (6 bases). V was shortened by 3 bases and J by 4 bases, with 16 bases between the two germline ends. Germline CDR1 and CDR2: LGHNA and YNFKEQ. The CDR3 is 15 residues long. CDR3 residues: CASSHEGGQVYEQYF. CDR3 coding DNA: TGTGCCAGCAGCCATGAAGGGGGTCAGGTTTACGAGCAGTACTTC.

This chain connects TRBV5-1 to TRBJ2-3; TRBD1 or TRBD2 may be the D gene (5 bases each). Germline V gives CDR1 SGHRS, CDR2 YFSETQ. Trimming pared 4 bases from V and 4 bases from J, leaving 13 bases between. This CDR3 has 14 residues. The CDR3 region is CASSPSLGADTQYF. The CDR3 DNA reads TGCGCCAGCAGCCCCTCTCTGGGGGCAGATACGCAGTATTTT.

DNA of the CDR3: TGTGCCAGCTTACTAGCGGGAGGGCCTCAAGCCGGGGAGCTGTTTTTT. This translates into CASLLAGGPQAGELFF. V gene TRBV12-3 or TRBV12-4 combines with J gene TRBJ2-2, with 13 positions matching TRBD2. This CDR3 has 16 residues. With 8 bases clipped from V and 6 bases from J, the junction kept 9 bases outside the gene matches.

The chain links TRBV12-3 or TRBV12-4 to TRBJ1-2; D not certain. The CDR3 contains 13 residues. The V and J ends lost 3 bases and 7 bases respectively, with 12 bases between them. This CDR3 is CASSFRKGSGYTF. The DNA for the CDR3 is TGTGCCAGCAGTTTTAGAAAAGGCTCTGGCTACACCTTC.

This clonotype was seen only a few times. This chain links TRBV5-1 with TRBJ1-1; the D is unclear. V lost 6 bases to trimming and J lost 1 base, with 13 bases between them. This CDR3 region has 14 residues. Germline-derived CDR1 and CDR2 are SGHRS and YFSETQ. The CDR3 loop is CASTKGGRNTEAFF. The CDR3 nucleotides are TGCGCCAGCACCAAGGGAGGGAGGAACACTGAAGCTTTCTTT.

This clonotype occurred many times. The CDR3 nucleotides are TGTGCCAGCAGTGACCCCACGAGTTATGGCTACACCTTC. This encodes CASSDPTSYGYTF. This rearrangement joins TRBV6-1 to TRBJ1-2; D is ambiguous. Trimming left V 3 bases short and J 5 bases short, with 10 bases between. The CDR3 has 13 residues. Germline V gene data show CDR1 as MNHNS and CDR2 as SASEGT.

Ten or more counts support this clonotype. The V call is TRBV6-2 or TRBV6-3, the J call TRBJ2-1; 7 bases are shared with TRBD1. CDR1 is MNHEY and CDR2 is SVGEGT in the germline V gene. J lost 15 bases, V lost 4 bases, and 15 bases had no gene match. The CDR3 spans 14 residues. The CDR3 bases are TGTGCCAGCAGTTTAAACACTCCGGTCAGGGGGACGTTCTTC. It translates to CASSLNTPVRGTFF.

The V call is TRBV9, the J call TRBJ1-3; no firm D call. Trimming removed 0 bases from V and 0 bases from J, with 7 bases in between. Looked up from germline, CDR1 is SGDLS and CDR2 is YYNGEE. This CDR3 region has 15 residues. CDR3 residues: CASSVAGFSGNTIYF. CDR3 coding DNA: TGTGCCAGCAGCGTAGCAGGATTCTCTGGAAACACCATATATTTT.